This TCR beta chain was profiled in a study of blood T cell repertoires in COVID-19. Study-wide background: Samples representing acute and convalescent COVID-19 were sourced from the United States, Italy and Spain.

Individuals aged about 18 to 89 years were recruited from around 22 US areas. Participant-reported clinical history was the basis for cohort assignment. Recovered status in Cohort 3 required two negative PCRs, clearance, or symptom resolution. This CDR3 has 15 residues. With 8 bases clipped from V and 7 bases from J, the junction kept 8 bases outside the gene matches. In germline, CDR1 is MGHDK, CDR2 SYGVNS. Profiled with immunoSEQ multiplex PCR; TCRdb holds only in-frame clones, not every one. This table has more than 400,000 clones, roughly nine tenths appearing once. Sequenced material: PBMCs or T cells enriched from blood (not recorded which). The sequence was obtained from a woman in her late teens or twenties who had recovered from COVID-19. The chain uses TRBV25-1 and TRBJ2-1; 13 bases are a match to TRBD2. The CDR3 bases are TGTGCCAGCTCCGAAACTAGCGGGGGGGGAAATGAGCAGTTCTTC. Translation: CASSETSGGGNEQFF.